This entry lists 10 T cell receptor beta chains sequenced from one sample in a study of read filtering for tumor transcriptome and immune sequencing. Molecular barcoded adaptors covering alpha/delta and beta/gamma chains were used on about 390 ng RNA. Each CDR3 protein gets one entry after TCRdb re-called the reads with MiXCR. The sample consists of roughly 130,000 distinct CDR3 sequences, 10% to 15% of them appearing once. The source material was a population of CD138-negative cells sorted from bone marrow. Receptors were obtained from a donor aged 40 or over with multiple myeloma.

This clonotype was counted many times. The chain joins TRBV15 to TRBJ1-5; D unclear. Germline V gene data show CDR1 as LNHNV and CDR2 as YYDKDF (reference sequence). V lost 5 bases and J 2 bases, leaving 7 bases between the germline ends. The CDR3 runs 13 residues. CDR3 in DNA: TGTGCCACCAGCGAACAGCGCAATCAGCCCCAGCATTTT. Translation gives CATSEQRNQPQHF.

The sample holds many counts of this clonotype. J is TRBJ1-5 and V is TRBV4-1; D is perhaps TRBD1 (5 bases). CDR1 is MGHRA and CDR2 is YSYEKL in the germline V gene. Trimming left V 1 base short and J 2 bases short, with 9 bases between. There are 15 residues in the CDR3. In nucleotides, the CDR3 is TGCGCCAGCAGCCAAGGGAGGGGACGCAATCAGCCCCAGCATTTT. Protein product: CASSQGRGRNQPQHF.

The table lists this clonotype with a few counts. Since a much larger clone is just one base distant, this may be a read error. This chain uses TRBV7-8 with TRBJ1-1; perhaps TRBD1 as D (5 bases). Germline assignment: CDR1 SGHVS and CDR2 FQNEAQ. This CDR3 spans 15 amino acids. The DNA for the CDR3 is TGTGCCGGCAGCTTAGCGGGGCGGATGAACACTGAAGCTTTCTTT. Amino acids: CAGSLAGRMNTEAFF. The full variable domain, with the rest looked up from reference TRBV7-8 and TRBJ1-1, is GAGVSQSPRYKVAKRGQDVALRCDPISGHVSLFWYQQALGQGPEFLTYFQNEAQLDKSGLPSDRFFAERPEGSVSTLKIQRTQQEDSAVYLCAGSLAGRMNTEAFFGQGTRLTVV.

The V and J genes are TRBV10-1 and TRBJ2-4; no clear D. The CDR3 length is 13 residues. With 4 bases removed from V and 9 bases from J, the gap between germline ends came to 13 bases. Looked up from germline, CDR1 is WNHNN and CDR2 is SYGVQD (reference sequence). The CDR3 spells CASSVDISSIQYF. DNA for the CDR3: TGCGCCAGCAGTGTCGACATCTCCAGCATTCAGTACTTC.

This clonotype was picked up a small number of times. The chain links TRBV10-3 to TRBJ2-2; D not certain. The CDR3 totals 15 residues. Trimming removed 8 bases from V and 0 bases from J, with 13 bases in between. Germline CDR1 and CDR2: ENHRY and SYGVKD. CDR3 nucleotide sequence: TGTGCCATCTGGAGAGCACTTGCGAACACCGGGGAGCTGTTTTTT. Protein sequence: CAIWRALANTGELFF.

This clonotype was detected only a few times. The V call is TRBV11-2, the J call TRBJ1-1; D gene unclear. This CDR3 is 14 amino acids long. CDR1 is SGHAT, CDR2 FQNNGV, per germline. V was pared by 5 bases and J by 0 bases, with 10 bases between. The CDR3: CASSPERMNTEAFF. The CDR3 DNA reads as TGTGCCAGCAGCCCGGAACGAATGAACACTGAAGCTTTCTTT. The full variable domain, its missing parts supplied by reference TRBV11-2 and TRBJ1-1, is EAGVAQSPRYKIIEKRQSVAFWCNPISGHATLYWYQQILGQGPKLLIQFQNNGVVDDSQLPKDRFSAERLKGVDSTLKIQPAKLEDSAVYLCASSPERMNTEAFFGQGTRLTVV.

This clonotype was found once. The rearrangement links TRBV29-1 to TRBJ2-1; perhaps D is TRBD1 or TRBD2 (5 bases each). Trimming took 7 bases from V and 6 from J, leaving 10 bases between them. This CDR3 is 11 amino acids long. Germline CDR1 is SQVTM and CDR2 is ANQGSEA. The CDR3 reads CSAQRGNEQFF. In nucleotides, the CDR3 is TGCAGCGCACAGAGGGGCAATGAGCAGTTCTTC.

About this clonotype itself: At one end the junction does not follow the germline gene, possibly because of a read error. CDR3 nucleotides: TGTGCCAGCAGCTACCTGGGGAGGGACAATGCGCAGTTCTTC. Translating it yields CASSYLGRDNAQFF. This chain links TRBV14 with TRBJ2-1; maybe TRBD2 (7 bases). The CDR3 spans 14 residues. The germline V gene encodes CDR1 SGHDN and CDR2 FVKESK.

As concerns this clonotype: A read error may be the cause here, since a much bigger clone is one base away. J is TRBJ2-3 and V is TRBV12-3 or TRBV12-4, with 7 bases that match TRBD1. The CDR3 has 16 amino acids. V lost 8 bases to trimming and J lost 0 bases; unmatched junction nucleotides: 11. CDR3 in amino acids: CASQRQGSFSTDTQYF. CDR3 nucleotides: TGTGCCAGCCAGAGACAGGGCTCCTTTAGCACAGATACGCAGTATTTT.

This clonotype was seen repeatedly, ten times or more. The chain combines TRBV5-1 with TRBJ1-1; D is uncertain. Looked up from germline, CDR1 is SGHRS and CDR2 is YFSETQ. Trimming cost V 0 bases and J 3 bases, with 6 bases left between them. The CDR3 runs 13 residues. The DNA of the CDR3 is TGCGCCAGCAGCTTGGCCGAAGACACTGAAGCTTTCTTT. Amino acids: CASSLAEDTEAFF.